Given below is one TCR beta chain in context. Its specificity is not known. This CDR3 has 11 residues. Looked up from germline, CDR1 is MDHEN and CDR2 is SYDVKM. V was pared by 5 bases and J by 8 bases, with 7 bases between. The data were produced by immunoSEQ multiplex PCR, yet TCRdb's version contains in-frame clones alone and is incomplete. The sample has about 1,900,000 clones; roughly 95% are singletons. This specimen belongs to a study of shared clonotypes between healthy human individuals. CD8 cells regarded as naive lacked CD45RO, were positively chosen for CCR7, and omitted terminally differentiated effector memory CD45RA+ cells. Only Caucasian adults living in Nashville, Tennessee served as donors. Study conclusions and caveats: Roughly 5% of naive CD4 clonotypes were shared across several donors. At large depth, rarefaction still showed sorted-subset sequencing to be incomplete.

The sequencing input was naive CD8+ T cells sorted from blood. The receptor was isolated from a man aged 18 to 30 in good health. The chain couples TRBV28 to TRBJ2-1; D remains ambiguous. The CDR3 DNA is TGTGCCAGCAGTCCCTGGGATGAGCAGTTCTTC. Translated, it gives CASSPWDEQFF.